These T cell receptor beta chains were read from a single sample in a study of human T cells and chemical hapten exposure. TCRdb analysed the RACE reads with MiXCR anew, one entry per CDR3 protein. The table records hundreds of thousands of distinct CDR3 sequences, just under 6.5% of them present only once. Sequenced material: whole blood, taken in connection with sensitization to the hapten diphenylcyclopropenone (DPC). Every receptor here comes from a woman younger than 30 with alopecia areata. Some clones in this sample may be carry-over from other donors' samples. Both conserved end residues are part of each CDR3. D genes are given only for firm matches. Clone size is stated in some rows and not others, as once, few, many or a class when expanded.

clone size	J gene	D gene	V gene	CDR3 protein	CDR3 DNA
many	TRBJ1-4	TRBD1	TRBV12-3/TRBV12-4	CASGDRVTNEKLFF	TGTGCCAGCGGGGACAGGGTTACTAATGAAAAACTGTTTTTT
once	TRBJ2-5	TRBD1	TRBV5-5	CASTPPGTAQETQYF	TGTGCCAGCACCCCCCCCGGGACAGCTCAAGAGACCCAGTACTTC
many	TRBJ1-2	-	TRBV5-1	CASSLAGNGYTF	TGCGCCAGCAGCTTGGCTGGGAATGGCTACACCTTC
many	TRBJ1-4	-	TRBV20-1	CSASRKATNEKLFF	TGCAGTGCTAGTCGGAAGGCAACTAATGAAAAACTGTTTTTT
many	TRBJ2-7	-	TRBV20-1	CSAREFGQAVGYEQYF	TGCAGTGCTAGAGAATTTGGGCAGGCGGTTGGCTACGAGCAGTACTTC
-	TRBJ1-1	TRBD1	TRBV12-3/TRBV12-4	CASSPRTGSEAFF	TGTGCCAGCAGTCCACGGACAGGGTCAGAAGCTTTCTTT
many	TRBJ1-1	TRBD1	TRBV6-2/TRBV6-3	CASGVYRGTEAFF	TGTGCCAGCGGGGTCTACAGGGGCACTGAAGCTTTCTTT
-	TRBJ2-3	-	TRBV6-2/TRBV6-3	CASSYSSSNTDTQYF	TGTGCCAGCAGTTACTCGTCTAGTAACACAGATACGCAGTATTTT
many	TRBJ1-6	-	TRBV12-3/TRBV12-4	CASSLSRGGPGQLNSPLHF	TGTGCCAGCAGTTTGTCCCGAGGCGGGCCCGGACAGCTCAATTCACCCCTCCACTTT
few	TRBJ2-3	-	TRBV5-1	CASSLSESTDTQYF	TGCGCCAGCAGCTTATCCGAGAGCACAGATACGCAGTATTTT
few	TRBJ1-2	TRBD1	TRBV4-3	CASSQAVQGESHGYTF	TGCGCCAGCAGCCAAGCCGTACAGGGGGAATCTCATGGCTACACCTTC
-	TRBJ2-3	-	TRBV20-1	CSAIGPGTDTQYF	TGCAGTGCAATCGGACCGGGCACAGATACGCAGTATTTT
-	TRBJ2-7	-	TRBV5-1	CASRVTIYEQYF	TGCGCCAGCAGGGTCACTATCTACGAGCAGTACTTC
many	TRBJ1-4	-	TRBV5-6	CASSWGGGEKLFF	TGTGCCAGCAGCTGGGGTGGTGGTGAAAAACTGTTTTTT
many	TRBJ2-3	TRBD1	TRBV10-2	CASSKRSRGLGDTQYF	TGCGCCAGCAGTAAACGGAGCAGGGGGCTGGGAGATACGCAGTATTTT
few	TRBJ2-4	TRBD1	TRBV7-3	CASSSGTGKGPLAKNIQYF	TGTGCCAGCAGCTCCGGGACAGGGAAGGGACCCCTAGCCAAAAACATTCAGTACTTC
-	TRBJ1-3	-	TRBV12-3/TRBV12-4	CASRASFSGNTIYF	TGTGCCAGCCGGGCTTCTTTCTCTGGAAACACCATATATTTT
many	TRBJ1-2	-	TRBV29-1	CSVPGVYGYTF	TGCAGCGTCCCGGGAGTCTATGGCTACACCTTC
few	TRBJ2-3	TRBD2	TRBV5-1	CASSRELAGGTDTQYF	TGCGCCAGCAGCCGGGAGCTAGCGGGGGGCACAGATACGCAGTATTTT
-	TRBJ2-7	-	TRBV7-6	CASSLARQGDSSYEQYF	TGTGCCAGCAGCTTAGCGCGTCAAGGGGATAGCTCCTACGAGCAGTACTTC
few	TRBJ2-6	-	TRBV25-1	CASTPGAGANVLTF	TGTGCCAGCACCCCCGGGGCTGGGGCCAACGTCCTGACTTTC
many	TRBJ1-4	-	TRBV11-2	CASSRGNEKLFF	TGTGCCAGCAGCCGGGGCAATGAAAAACTGTTTTTT